This T cell receptor (beta chain) was sequenced during a study of cytomegalovirus exposure and HLA in healthy donors. As regards this clone: Antigen: not known.

Primers: 60 Vbeta forward and 13 Jbeta reverse. TCRdb's copy holds only in-frame clones and misses some; the assay was immunoSEQ multiplex PCR. Of around 170,000 clones listed, 80% are singletons. V dropped 4 bases and J dropped 7; count of bases not matched to a gene: 4. Germline V gene sequence: CDR1 SGHRS, CDR2 YFSETQ. The CDR3 has 13 amino acids. Donors in the study were healthy people who gave bone marrow. General study points: There were some public TCRs occurring in many donors, but most TCR sequences were rare. A later analysis linked a missense DCLRE1C variant to TCR beta V- and J-gene trimming.

The specimen sequenced was PBMCs. The receptor was isolated from a woman aged 45-65 years in good health and CMV-seropositive. The chain uses TRBV5-1 and TRBJ2-2, with TRBD1 matching over 7 bases. The CDR3 reads CASSATGFGELFF. The CDR3 DNA follows: TGCGCCAGCAGCGCGACAGGGTTCGGGGAGCTGTTTTTT.